What follows are 3 T cell receptor beta chains derived from one specimen sequenced in a study of cytomegalovirus exposure and HLA in healthy donors. The primer mix had 60 Vbeta and 13 Jbeta primers. Clones were read by immunoSEQ multiplex PCR, and TCRdb kept only the in-frame ones, dropping some. The sample includes under 200,000 clones, 80% seen only once; the top ten take about 1.3%. Sequencing was done on a sample of PBMCs. These receptors all stem from a man aged 25 to 45 in good health and CMV-seronegative.

V is TRBV19 and J is TRBJ1-2, with 12 bases fitting TRBD1. The J segment lost 4 bases and the V segment lost 7 bases, leaving 10 bases of the junction unmatched. The CDR3 is 16 amino acids. The germline CDR1 and CDR2 sequences are LNHDA and SQIVND (reference sequence). In DNA, the CDR3 is TGTGCCAGTATCCCGGGACAGGGGGCAAGGGGCTATGGCTACACCTTC. This gives the protein CASIPGQGARGYGYTF.

V and J are TRBV19 and TRBJ2-7, with 9 bases matching TRBD1. The CDR3 loop spans 16 amino acids. V lost 4 bases to trimming and J lost 4 bases; unmatched junction nucleotides: 11. Germline CDR1 and CDR2: LNHDA and SQIVND (reference sequence). The DNA for the CDR3 is TGTGCCAGTAGTAGGTCGTCGGACAGGGGAGTATACGAGCAGTACTTC. This gives the protein CASSRSSDRGVYEQYF. Full variable domain (remainder filled in from reference TRBV19 and TRBJ2-7): DGGITQSPKYLFRKEGQNVTLSCEQNLNHDAMYWYRQDPGQGLRLIYYSQIVNDFQKGDIAEGYSVSREKKESFPLTVTSAQKNPTAFYLCASSRSSDRGVYEQYFGPGTRLTVT.

This sequence joins TRBV6-1 and TRBJ2-7, with unresolved D. The V gene's germline CDR1 is MNHNS and CDR2 SASEGT. This CDR3 region has 13 residues. Trimming shortened V by 11 bases and J by 4 bases, and 18 bases separated the two germline ends. In DNA, the CDR3 is TGTGCCCTCGAGGCTGATGCCTATTACGAGCAGTACTTC. Translation gives CALEADAYYEQYF.